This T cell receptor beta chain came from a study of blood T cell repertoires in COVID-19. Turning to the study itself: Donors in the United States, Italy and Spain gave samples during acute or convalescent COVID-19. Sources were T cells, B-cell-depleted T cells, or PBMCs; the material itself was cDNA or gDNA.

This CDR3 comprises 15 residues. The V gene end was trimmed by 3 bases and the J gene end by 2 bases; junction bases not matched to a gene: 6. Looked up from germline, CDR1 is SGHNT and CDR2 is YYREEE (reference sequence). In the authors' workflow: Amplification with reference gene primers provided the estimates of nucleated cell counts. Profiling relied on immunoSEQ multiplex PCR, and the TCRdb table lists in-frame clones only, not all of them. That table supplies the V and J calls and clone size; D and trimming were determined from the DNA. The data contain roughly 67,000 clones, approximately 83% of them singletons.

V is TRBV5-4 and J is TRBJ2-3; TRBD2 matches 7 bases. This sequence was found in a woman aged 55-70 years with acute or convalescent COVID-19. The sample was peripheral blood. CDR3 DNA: TGTGCCAGCAGCTCCGGGCTAGCGGACACAGATACGCAGTATTTT. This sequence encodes CASSSGLADTDTQYF.